This TCR beta chain was sequenced for a study of T cell changes during pregnancy in multiple sclerosis. Libraries were prepared by immunoSEQ multiplex PCR; TCRdb keeps only in-frame clonotypes and omits some of them. The sample includes over 50,000 clones, 80% to 90% of them seen just once. The specimen was peripheral blood from another person, used as feeder cells. The TCR comes from a human donor whose cells served as feeder cells for cultures in a pregnancy study.

CDR3 loop: CASSQGLVGNTEAFF. CDR3 coding DNA: TGCGCCAGCAGCCAAGGATTAGTAGGGAACACTGAAGCTTTCTTT. The V call is TRBV4-1, the J call TRBJ1-1, with D unclear. Per germline, CDR1 MGHRA and CDR2 YSYEKL. Trimming took off 1 base at V and 1 base at J, with 10 bases between the two ends. CDR3 length equals 15 residues.